This is a list of T cell receptor beta chains from one sample in a study of T-cell memory formation after mild COVID-19. TCRdb used MiXCR to reprocess the 5' RACE reads, holding one entry per CDR3 protein. Found here are under 450,000 distinct CDR3 sequences, under 25% of them singletons; the top ten hold about an eighth. Sequencing used PBMCs or a T cell subset sorted from them (not recorded which). The receptor set was obtained from an adult woman who had mild COVID-19 (a few samples of this study predate the infection). Cell type and time point are not known. The CDR3 runs from the conserved cysteine through the conserved F or W. A D gene is named only where the DNA matches it firmly. Size is stated for part of the rows, as once, few or many counts, or as a class when the clone is expanded.

TRBJ2-3 - TRBV3-1 - CASSQAHTSTDTQYF TGTGCCAGCAGCCAAGCCCACACTAGCACAGATACGCAGTATTTT
TRBJ2-7 few TRBV7-2 TRBD1 CASSRLGTGSYEQYF TGTGCCAGCAGTAGGTTGGGGACAGGATCCTACGAGCAGTACTTC
TRBJ2-1 - TRBV20-1 - CSAGGSYNEQFF TGCAGTGCTGGGGGTTCCTACAATGAGCAGTTCTTC
TRBJ2-7 few TRBV7-6 TRBD2 CASGRGTSYEQYF TGTGCCAGTGGGCGGGGGACCTCCTACGAGCAGTACTTC
TRBJ2-1 - TRBV7-9 - CASSLGRTPYNEQFF TGTGCCAGCAGCTTAGGGAGGACACCGTACAATGAGCAGTTCTTC
TRBJ1-2 - TRBV9 TRBD1 CASSGTGHGHTF TGTGCCAGCAGCGGGACAGGGCATGGCCACACCTTC
TRBJ2-1 - TRBV7-9 - CASSSSQGRGYNEQFF TGTGCCAGCAGCTCTAGTCAAGGGCGCGGATACAATGAGCAGTTCTTC
TRBJ2-4 - TRBV18 - CASSPPGGQAKNIQYF TGTGCCAGCTCACCACCGGGGGGTCAAGCCAAAAACATTCAGTACTTC
TRBJ2-5 - TRBV5-1 - CASSPGPGGEETQYF TGCGCCAGCAGCCCGGGACCCGGGGGTGAAGAGACCCAGTACTTC
TRBJ1-5 - TRBV3-1 - CASRGSANQPQHF TGTGCCAGCAGAGGAAGCGCCAATCAGCCCCAGCATTTT
TRBJ1-5 few TRBV13 - CASSFGSNNQPQHF TGTGCCAGCAGCTTCGGCAGCAACAATCAGCCCCAGCATTTT
TRBJ2-1 few TRBV18 - CASPSPWGAEQFF TGTGCCAGCCCGTCACCATGGGGGGCTGAGCAGTTCTTC
TRBJ2-3 few TRBV4-2 - CASRETGRVADTQYF TGTGCCAGCAGAGAAACGGGGCGGGTGGCAGATACGCAGTATTTT